This T cell receptor (beta chain) was recovered during a study of post-analysis software for immune sequencing data. For the study at large: The cohort encompassed relapsing-remitting, secondary progressive and progressive-relapsing multiple sclerosis disease courses.

The sample holds a few counts of this clonotype. Antigen specificity is unknown. Trimming removed 1 base from V and 6 bases from J, with 14 bases in between. Germline V gene sequence: CDR1 SGDLS, CDR2 YYNGEE. The CDR3 sequence is 14 residues long. Overall study results and limits: In multiple sclerosis, normalized Chao1 diversity was significantly below that of controls. Roughly five TRBV segments occurring more often in patients than controls included TRBV5-6, TRBV5-1 and TRBV20-1. Samples from a shared batch, those prepared together, strongly co-clustered by F measure.

Unique molecular identifiers tagged the TCR beta cDNA libraries. TCRdb ran MiXCR on the PCR reads and lists one entry per CDR3 protein. The table has roughly 800,000 distinct CDR3 sequences, more than 45% seen once. The sequencing input was blood. The clonotype was recovered from a girl aged 10-17 years with multiple sclerosis. The chain links TRBV9 to TRBJ2-7; D may be TRBD1 or TRBD2 (5 bases each). CDR3 amino acids: CASSVQGRGFEQYF. The CDR3 DNA reads as TGTGCCAGCAGCGTACAGGGCCGGGGCTTCGAGCAGTACTTC.